Listed below are T cell receptor beta chains from one sample, sequenced in a study of T cells in Graves' hyperthyroidism and ophthalmopathy. TCRdb called the multiplex PCR reads again in MiXCR, with one record for every CDR3 protein. The sample holds a few hundred thousand distinct CDR3 sequences; about 25% are singletons and the top ten take less than 75%. Sequencing was performed on blood. These receptors originate from a man between 45 and 60 years old with Graves' hyperthyroidism. The CDR3 runs from the conserved cysteine through the conserved F or W. D genes are given only for firm matches. Some rows mark clone size as missing; the rest say once, few, many or name a class of expanded clone.

j_gene: TRBJ1-2
len: 14
abundance: few
d_gene: NA
v_gene: TRBV2
CDR3aa: CASSPDGPWGGYTF
CDR3nt: TGTGCCAGCAGCCCGGACGGACCATGGGGGGGCTACACCTTC

j_gene: TRBJ2-5
len: 16
abundance: NA
d_gene: NA
v_gene: TRBV7-9
CDR3aa: CASSLMIGPLGETQYF
CDR3nt: TGTGCCAGCAGCTTAATGATCGGGCCTTTGGGTGAGACCCAGTACTTC

j_gene: TRBJ1-4
len: 13
abundance: NA
d_gene: NA
v_gene: TRBV6-1
CDR3aa: CASSMRANEKLVF
CDR3nt: TGTGCCAGCAGTATGAGGGCTAATGAAAAACTGGTTTTT

j_gene: TRBJ2-3
len: 14
abundance: NA
d_gene: NA
v_gene: TRBV7-3
CDR3aa: CASSLVGPTDTQYF
CDR3nt: TGTGCCAGCAGCTTAGTTGGGCCCACAGATACGCAGTATTTT

j_gene: TRBJ2-3
len: 13
abundance: NA
d_gene: NA
v_gene: TRBV11-2
CDR3aa: CASSRIGGDTQYF
CDR3nt: TGTGCCAGCAGCCGGATCGGCGGGGATACGCAGTATTTT

j_gene: TRBJ2-1
len: 16
abundance: NA
d_gene: NA
v_gene: TRBV3-1
CDR3aa: CASSPSISPVGDEQFF
CDR3nt: TGTGCCAGCAGCCCCTCAATCTCCCCCGTAGGGGATGAGCAGTTCTTC

j_gene: TRBJ2-3
len: 15
abundance: NA
d_gene: NA
v_gene: TRBV15
CDR3aa: CATTAAGGQGDTQYF
CDR3nt: TGTGCCACCACCGCCGCCGGAGGGCAGGGAGATACGCAGTATTTT

j_gene: TRBJ2-7
len: 14
abundance: many
d_gene: TRBD2
v_gene: TRBV7-2
CDR3aa: CASSRLAGSYEQYF
CDR3nt: TGTGCCAGCAGCCGACTAGCGGGATCATACGAGCAGTACTTC

j_gene: TRBJ2-1
len: 15
abundance: many
d_gene: TRBD2
v_gene: TRBV7-9
CDR3aa: CASSPLAGGHNEQFF
CDR3nt: TGTGCCAGCAGCCCATTAGCGGGCGGGCACAATGAGCAGTTCTTC

j_gene: TRBJ2-7
len: 16
abundance: few
d_gene: NA
v_gene: TRBV14
CDR3aa: CASSQARREVPYEQYF
CDR3nt: TGTGCCAGCAGCCAAGCGCGGAGGGAAGTTCCCTACGAGCAGTACTTC

j_gene: TRBJ1-1
len: 15
abundance: NA
d_gene: TRBD1
v_gene: TRBV6-1
CDR3aa: CASSWTQGQGTEAFF
CDR3nt: TGTGCCAGCAGTTGGACACAGGGGCAAGGCACTGAAGCTTTCTTT

j_gene: TRBJ2-5
len: 13
abundance: many
d_gene: NA
v_gene: TRBV7-3
CDR3aa: CASSLRGRETQYF
CDR3nt: TGTGCCAGCAGCTTAAGGGGAAGGGAGACCCAGTACTTC

j_gene: TRBJ1-1
len: 15
abundance: NA
d_gene: TRBD1
v_gene: TRBV28
CDR3aa: CASSSQGQTNTEAFF
CDR3nt: TGTGCCAGCAGTTCTCAGGGACAGACGAACACTGAAGCTTTCTTT

j_gene: TRBJ2-7
len: 14
abundance: few
d_gene: NA
v_gene: TRBV6-1
CDR3aa: CASIGLPPSYEQYF
CDR3nt: TGTGCCAGCATTGGCCTTCCCCCCTCCTACGAGCAGTACTTC

j_gene: TRBJ2-5
len: 14
abundance: many
d_gene: NA
v_gene: TRBV6-2/TRBV6-3
CDR3aa: CASSSPREQETQYF
CDR3nt: TGTGCCAGCAGTTCCCCACGAGAACAAGAGACCCAGTACTTC

j_gene: TRBJ2-2
len: 15
abundance: many
d_gene: NA
v_gene: TRBV2
CDR3aa: CASNRKTSNTGELFF
CDR3nt: TGTGCCAGCAACCGAAAGACTAGTAACACCGGGGAGCTGTTTTTT

j_gene: TRBJ1-2
len: 13
abundance: NA
d_gene: NA
v_gene: TRBV12-3/TRBV12-4
CDR3aa: CASSLGSHYGYTF
CDR3nt: TGTGCCAGCAGTTTAGGGTCCCACTATGGCTACACCTTC

j_gene: TRBJ2-5
len: 12
abundance: NA
d_gene: NA
v_gene: TRBV20-1
CDR3aa: CSAGDSEETQYF
CDR3nt: TGCAGTGCTGGTGACAGTGAAGAGACCCAGTACTTC

j_gene: TRBJ2-3
len: 14
abundance: many
d_gene: NA
v_gene: TRBV11-3
CDR3aa: CASSSTWGTDTQYF
CDR3nt: TGTGCCAGCAGCTCCACTTGGGGCACAGATACGCAGTATTTT

j_gene: TRBJ2-3
len: 14
abundance: NA
d_gene: NA
v_gene: TRBV27
CDR3aa: CASMASARADTQYF
CDR3nt: TGTGCCAGCATGGCCAGTGCCCGCGCAGATACGCAGTATTTT

j_gene: TRBJ2-5
len: 15
abundance: NA
d_gene: TRBD1
v_gene: TRBV7-9
CDR3aa: CASSLIGQGQETQYF
CDR3nt: TGTGCCAGCAGCTTAATCGGACAGGGGCAAGAGACCCAGTACTTC

j_gene: TRBJ2-3
len: 16
abundance: many
d_gene: TRBD2
v_gene: TRBV11-2
CDR3aa: CASSSGTSLSTDTQYF
CDR3nt: TGTGCCAGCAGCAGCGGGACTAGCCTTAGCACAGATACGCAGTATTTT

j_gene: TRBJ1-5
len: 14
abundance: NA
d_gene: NA
v_gene: TRBV7-9
CDR3aa: CASSLGERYQPQHF
CDR3nt: TGTGCCAGCAGCTTAGGGGAGAGGTATCAGCCCCAGCATTTT

j_gene: TRBJ2-1
len: 15
abundance: few
d_gene: NA
v_gene: TRBV7-2
CDR3aa: CASSLVRGSYNEQFF
CDR3nt: TGCGCCAGCAGCTTGGTCCGGGGCTCCTACAATGAGCAGTTCTTC

j_gene: TRBJ2-3
len: 18
abundance: many
d_gene: TRBD2
v_gene: TRBV27
CDR3aa: CASSLFAPSGIFTDTQYF
CDR3nt: TGTGCCAGCAGTTTATTTGCCCCTAGCGGAATTTTCACAGATACGCAGTATTTT

j_gene: TRBJ2-1
len: 13
abundance: NA
d_gene: NA
v_gene: TRBV20-1
CDR3aa: CSATTPGYNEQFF
CDR3nt: TGCAGTGCTACAACTCCGGGCTACAATGAGCAGTTCTTC

j_gene: TRBJ2-5
len: 18
abundance: few
d_gene: TRBD2
v_gene: TRBV7-3
CDR3aa: CASSLNPGTSGRRETQYF
CDR3nt: TGTGCCAGCAGCTTAAATCCCGGGACTAGCGGGAGGCGGGAGACCCAGTACTTC

j_gene: TRBJ1-2
len: 16
abundance: NA
d_gene: TRBD1
v_gene: TRBV6-1
CDR3aa: CASSRDPGGGNYGYTF
CDR3nt: TGTGCCAGCAGCCGGGACCCAGGGGGGGGTAACTATGGCTACACCTTC

j_gene: TRBJ2-1
len: 15
abundance: few
d_gene: NA
v_gene: TRBV3-1
CDR3aa: CASGLGTISYNEQFF
CDR3nt: TGTGCCAGCGGCTTGGGGACGATCTCCTACAATGAGCAGTTCTTC

j_gene: TRBJ1-5
len: 16
abundance: NA
d_gene: TRBD1
v_gene: TRBV27
CDR3aa: CASSPWTGAHNQPQHF
CDR3nt: TGTGCCAGCAGTCCGTGGACAGGGGCCCACAATCAGCCCCAGCATTTT

j_gene: TRBJ2-3
len: 13
abundance: NA
d_gene: NA
v_gene: TRBV7-2
CDR3aa: CASSLGRLDMQYF
CDR3nt: TGTGCCAGCAGCTTGGGTCGATTGGATATGCAGTATTTT

j_gene: TRBJ2-1
len: 14
abundance: NA
d_gene: TRBD2
v_gene: TRBV7-9
CDR3aa: CASSSSGGINEQFF
CDR3nt: TGTGCCAGCAGCTCTAGCGGGGGTATAAATGAGCAGTTCTTC

j_gene: TRBJ2-3
len: 16
abundance: few
d_gene: TRBD1
v_gene: TRBV29-1
CDR3aa: CSAKGTDRGRTDTQYF
CDR3nt: TGCAGCGCGAAAGGGACGGACAGGGGGAGGACAGATACGCAGTATTTT